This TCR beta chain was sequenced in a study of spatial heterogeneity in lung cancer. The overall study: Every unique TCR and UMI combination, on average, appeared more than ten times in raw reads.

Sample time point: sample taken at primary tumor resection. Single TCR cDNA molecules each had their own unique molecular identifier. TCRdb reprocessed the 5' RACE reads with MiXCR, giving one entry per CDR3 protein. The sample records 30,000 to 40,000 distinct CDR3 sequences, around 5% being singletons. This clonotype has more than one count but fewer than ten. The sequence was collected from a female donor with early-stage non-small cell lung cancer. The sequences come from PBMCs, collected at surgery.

The CDR3 here is CASSQVNDVNSPLHF. The CDR3 nucleotides are TGTGCCAGCAGCCAAGTGAACGACGTCAATTCACCCCTCCACTTT. V gene TRBV3-1 combines with J gene TRBJ1-6; D gene unclear. V was clipped by 1 base and J by 7 bases, with 11 bases between them. The germline V gene has CDR1 LGHDT and CDR2 YNNKEL (reference sequence). The length of the CDR3 is 15 residues.